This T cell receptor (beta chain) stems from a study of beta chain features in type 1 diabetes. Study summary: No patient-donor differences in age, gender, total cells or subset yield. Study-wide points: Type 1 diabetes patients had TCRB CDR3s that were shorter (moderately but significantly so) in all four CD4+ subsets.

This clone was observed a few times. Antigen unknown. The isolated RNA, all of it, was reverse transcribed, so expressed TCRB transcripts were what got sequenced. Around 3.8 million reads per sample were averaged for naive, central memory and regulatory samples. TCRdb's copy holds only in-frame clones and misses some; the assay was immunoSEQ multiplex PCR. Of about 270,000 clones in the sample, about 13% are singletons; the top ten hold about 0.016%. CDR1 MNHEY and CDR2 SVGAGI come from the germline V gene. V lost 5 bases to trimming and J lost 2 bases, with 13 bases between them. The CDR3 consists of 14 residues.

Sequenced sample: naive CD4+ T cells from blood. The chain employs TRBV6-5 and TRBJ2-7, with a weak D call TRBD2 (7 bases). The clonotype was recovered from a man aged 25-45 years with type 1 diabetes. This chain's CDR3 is CASSQKGGAYEQYF. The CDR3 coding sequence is TGTGCCAGCAGTCAAAAGGGGGGGGCCTACGAGCAGTACTTC.